This TCR beta chain was sequenced in a study of T cell repertoires in cytomegalovirus infection. For the study at large: TCR beta signatures that were public indicated CMV infection and matching HLA type.

Study-level results: Identification of carriers of CMV plus the relevant HLA was performed using cumulative public TCR beta family frequency. Ex vivo, HLA-C-restricted CMV-specific TCR beta clonotypes prevailed over the rest of the response.

This clonotype was detected only a few times. Its target is unknown. Trimming cost V 7 bases and J 4 bases, with 17 bases left between them. CDR1 MDHEN and CDR2 SYDVKM come from the germline V gene. The CDR3 contains 14 residues. Each CDR3 protein is one row after TCRdb ran MiXCR on the reads. The repertoire holds some 200,000 distinct CDR3 sequences, with 9.5% as singletons. The clonotype was recovered from a human donor in good health (CMV status not recorded). Some clones in this sample may be carry-over from other donors' samples. Sequencing was performed on PBMCs. The V gene is TRBV28, the J gene TRBJ2-7; D uncertain. CDR3 residues: CASMTSLLGYEQYF. Written as DNA, the CDR3 is TGTGCCAGCATGACCTCCCTACTGGGGTACGAGCAGTACTTC.